Each of the 2 T cell receptor beta chains below was sequenced from the same sample in a study of blood T cell repertoires in COVID-19. Profiled with immunoSEQ multiplex PCR; TCRdb holds only in-frame clones, not every one. The sample holds roughly 200,000 clones, approximately 85% seen once. Specimen: peripheral blood. Receptors were obtained from a woman aged 70 to 79 with active or convalescent COVID-19.

The chain has TRBV21-1 and TRBJ1-2; whether TRBD1, the table's D call, matches the DNA was not checked. TRBV21-1 is reported as a pseudogene. This CDR3 contains 13 residues. Here the CDR3 reads CASSGQGLNGYTF. For the CDR3, the DNA is TGTGCCAGCAGCGGACAGGGTTTGAATGGCTACACCTTC.

The gene calls are TRBV10-3 and TRBJ2-3, with D perhaps matching TRBD2 (6 bases). The length of the CDR3 is 15 residues. Trimming took off 7 bases at V and 1 base at J, with 15 bases between the two ends. CDR1 is ENHRY, CDR2 SYGVKD, per germline. CDR3 region: CAIKYGSGRTDTQYF. For the CDR3, the DNA is TGTGCCATCAAATATGGTAGCGGCCGCACAGATACGCAGTATTTT.